The entry below describes one T cell receptor beta chain. How the authors handled the data: Scientists estimated how many nucleated cells there were by amplifying reference gene primers. TCRdb's copy holds only in-frame clones and misses some; the assay was immunoSEQ multiplex PCR. The V and J calls and clone size were taken over from that table, and D and trimming were inferred from the DNA. This sample has about 200,000 clones, with 70% to 90% found just once. The data originate from a study of blood T cell repertoires in COVID-19. Study-level information: The study drew acute and convalescent COVID-19 samples from the United States, Italy and Spain. The cDNA or gDNA used as material had been derived from T cells, B-cell-depleted T cells, or PBMCs.

Trimming cost V 2 bases and J 4 bases, with 14 bases left between them. Per the germline V gene, CDR1 is LGHDT and CDR2 is YNNKEL (reference sequence). This CDR3 comprises 15 residues. Sequencing input: peripheral blood. The chain is built from TRBV3-1 (or the pseudogene TRBV3-2) and TRBJ1-2, with D perhaps matching TRBD1 (5 bases). The clonotype originates from a man in his 60s with active or convalescent COVID-19. CDR3 coding DNA: TGTGCCAGCAGCCAACAATTAACAGGATCCTATGGCTACACCTTC. Translated, it gives CASSQQLTGSYGYTF.